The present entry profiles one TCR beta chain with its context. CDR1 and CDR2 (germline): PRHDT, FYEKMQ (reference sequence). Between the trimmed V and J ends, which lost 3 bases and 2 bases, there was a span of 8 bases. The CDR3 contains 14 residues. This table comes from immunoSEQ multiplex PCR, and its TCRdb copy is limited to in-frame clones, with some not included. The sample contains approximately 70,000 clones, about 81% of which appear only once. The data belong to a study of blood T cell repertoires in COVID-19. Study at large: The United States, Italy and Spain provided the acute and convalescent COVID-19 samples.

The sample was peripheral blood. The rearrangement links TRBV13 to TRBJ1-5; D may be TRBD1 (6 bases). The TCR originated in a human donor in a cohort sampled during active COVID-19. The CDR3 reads CASSFRTGNQPQHF. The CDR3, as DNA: TGTGCCAGCAGCTTTAGGACAGGCAATCAGCCCCAGCATTTT.